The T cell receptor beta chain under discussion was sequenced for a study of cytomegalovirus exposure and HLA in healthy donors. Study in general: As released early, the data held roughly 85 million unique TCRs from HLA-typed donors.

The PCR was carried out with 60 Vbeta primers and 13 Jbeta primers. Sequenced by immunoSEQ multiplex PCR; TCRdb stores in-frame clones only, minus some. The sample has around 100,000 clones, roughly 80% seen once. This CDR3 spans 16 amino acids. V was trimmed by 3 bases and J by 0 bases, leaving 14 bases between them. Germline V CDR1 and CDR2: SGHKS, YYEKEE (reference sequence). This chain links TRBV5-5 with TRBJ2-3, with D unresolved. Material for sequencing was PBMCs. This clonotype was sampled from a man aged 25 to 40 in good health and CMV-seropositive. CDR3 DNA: TGTGCCAGCAGCTGGAGTGGTGGTTCTAGCACAGATACGCAGTATTTT. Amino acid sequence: CASSWSGGSSTDTQYF. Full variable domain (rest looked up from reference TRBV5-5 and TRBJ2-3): DAGVTQSPTHLIKTRGQQVTLRCSPISGHKSVSWYQQVLGQGPQFIFQYYEKEERGRGNFPDRFSARQFPNYSSELNVNALLLGDSALYLCASSWSGGSSTDTQYFGPGTRLTVL.